This TCR beta chain was documented in a study of T-cell reconstitution after alpha-beta-depleted transplantation in children. Study observations and caveats: Several hundred expanded graft clones reportedly gave rise to the alpha-beta T cells present about two months after transplant. Some patients' high day-60 TCRbeta diversity was attributed to recipient cells surviving conditioning. A year post-transplant, T-cell counts and diversity derived mostly from newly produced T cells.

Construction of the TCRbeta library involved unique molecular identifiers. TCRdb passed the PCR reads through MiXCR, listing each CDR3 protein once. Of 600,000 or so distinct CDR3 sequences in the sample, around 23% were seen once. This clonotype was observed a handful of times. Its antigen is not identified. At one end the junction does not follow the germline gene, possibly because of a read error. CDR1 is SEHNR, CDR2 FQNEAQ, per germline (reference sequence). This CDR3 is 11 amino acids long. The V and J genes are TRBV7-9 and TRBJ2-1; D is undetermined. This sample comprised PBMCs, mostly from graft donor cells, obtained 360 days after TCRalphabeta/CD19-depleted stem cell transplant. The sequence came from a boy under three years old who had a stem cell transplant for acute myeloid leukemia, so the T cells may come from the graft donor. The CDR3 region has the DNA TGTGCCAGCAGCTTAGGGTTTGAGTTCGGTTTC. Its protein is CASSLGFEFGF. The entire variable domain, with the rest obtained from reference TRBV7-9 and TRBJ2-1, is as follows: DTGVSQNPRHKITKRGQNVTFRCDPISEHNRLYWYRQTLGQGPEFLTYFQNEAQLEKSRLLSDRFSAERPKGSFSTLEIQRTEQGDSAMYLCASSLGFEFGFGPGTRLTVL.